This T cell receptor beta chain was observed in a study of blood T cell repertoires in COVID-19. About the research overall: Collection of acute and convalescent COVID-19 samples took place in the United States, Italy and Spain. PBMCs, B-cell-depleted T cells, or T cells were the source of the cDNA or gDNA that made up the material.

Per the germline V gene, CDR1 is MDHEN and CDR2 is SYDVKM. This CDR3 contains 12 residues. The V end lost 6 bases, the J end lost 3 bases, and 8 bases lay between the germline ends. Per the original data handling: Using reference gene primer amplification, nucleated cell counts were estimated. Sequencing used immunoSEQ multiplex PCR; TCRdb keeps in-frame clones, though not all of them. V, J and clone size were drawn from that table, and D and trimming were deduced from the DNA. The sample carries some 76,000 clones, roughly 90% recorded once. The chain recombines TRBV28 with TRBJ1-2; D is perhaps TRBD1 (5 bases). Sequenced: peripheral blood. This receptor was identified in a man between 60 and 75 years old with acute or convalescent COVID-19. CDR3 nucleotide sequence: TGTGCCAGCAGGCAGGGCTACTATGGCTACACCTTC. This sequence encodes CASRQGYYGYTF.